A single sample gave rise to the 21 T cell receptor beta chains below, sequenced in a study of blood T cell repertoires in COVID-19 (dated by TCRdb to the early 2020s). Libraries came from the immunoSEQ multiplex PCR assay. The immuneACCESS repertoire file appears here via TCRdb, limited to in-frame rearrangements. These files lack a portion of the clones; in checked studies, under half of the deficit traces to unresolved V genes, and the cause of the others is not known. For this sample there are about 240,000 clones; 75% to 85% appear just once. The ten largest clones capture 4.7% of the sample. What was sequenced was peripheral blood. The receptors here all came from a woman in her 70s with acute or convalescent COVID-19.

This chain connects TRBV18 to TRBJ2-7, with D possibly being TRBD1 (6 bases). V lost 4 bases and J 3 bases, leaving 16 bases between the germline ends. Germline V gene sequence: CDR1 KGHSH, CDR2 LQKENI. CDR3 length: 15 residues. The CDR3 nucleotides read TGTGCCAGCTCACAAGGACAGCCCCGCATCTACGAGCAGTACTTC. It specifies CASSQGQPRIYEQYF.

The chain joins TRBV6-8 to TRBJ1-5; the D is unclear. CDR3 size: 14 residues. The V and J ends lost 4 bases and 4 bases respectively, with 11 bases between them. The germline gives CDR1 MNHGY, CDR2 SAAAGT. The CDR3 loop is CASSLRQRNQPQHF. The CDR3 bases are TGTGCCAGCAGTTTGAGGCAGAGGAATCAGCCCCAGCATTTT.

This clone was detected a few times. The chain has TRBV7-2 and TRBJ1-6; the match to TRBD1 covers 8 bases. The CDR3 spans 16 residues. Per the germline V gene, CDR1 is SGHTA and CDR2 is FQGNSA. Trimming cost V 0 bases and J 6 bases; bases outside gene matches: 4. The CDR3 DNA reads as TGTGCCAGCAGCTTAGCAGGGCAGGGGGCTAATTCACCCCTCCACTTT. Protein: CASSLAGQGANSPLHF.

The chain couples TRBV24-1 to TRBJ2-7; a possible D gene is TRBD1 (5 bases). From germline, CDR1 is KGHDR and CDR2 SFDVKD. V was trimmed by 5 bases and J by 3 bases, leaving 13 bases between them. The CDR3 is 14 residues long. CDR3 in amino acids: CATSASSRGYEQYF. The CDR3 DNA reads TGTGCCACCAGTGCCTCTTCTAGGGGCTACGAGCAGTACTTC.

The genes are TRBV5-6 and TRBJ1-2, with 7 nucleotides matching TRBD1. Germline lookup yields CDR1 SGHDT and CDR2 YYEEEE. V lost 3 bases, J lost 1 base, and 6 bases stayed unmatched. The CDR3 is made up of 15 amino acids. The DNA for the CDR3 is TGTGCCAGCAGCTCTTCCGGGACAGTTAACTATGGCTACACCTTC. Translated: CASSSSGTVNYGYTF.

Notes on this clone: Compared with germline, one end of the junction differs, possibly owing to a read error. The chain couples TRBV6-4 to TRBJ1-2, with TRBD1 as a possible D gene (5 bases). This CDR3 comprises 12 residues. The V gene's germline CDR1 is MRHNA and CDR2 SNTAGT. CDR3 in amino acids: CACRAFNYGYTF. The CDR3 bases are TGTGCCTGCAGGGCATTTAACTATGGCTACACCTTC.

This clone was found a few times. The chain has TRBV15 and TRBJ2-7, with D perhaps matching TRBD2 (5 bases). V was trimmed by 0 bases and J by 6 bases, leaving 15 bases between them. This CDR3 spans 15 amino acids. Per germline, CDR1 LNHNV and CDR2 YYDKDF (reference sequence). Here the CDR3 DNA reads TGTGCCACCAGCAGAGAAGGGAGAATCCGGGGCGAGCAGTACTTC. This sequence encodes CATSREGRIRGEQYF. Filled out from reference TRBV15 and TRBJ2-7, the complete variable domain reads DAMVIQNPRYQVTQFGKPVTLSCSQTLNHNVMYWYQQKSSQAPKLLFHYYDKDFNNEADTPDNFQSRRPNTSFCFLDIRSPGLGDTAMYLCATSREGRIRGEQYFGPGTRLTVT.

This chain uses TRBV12-3 or TRBV12-4 with TRBJ1-2; TRBD1 might be the D (6 bases). CDR3 length equals 13 residues. Trimming removed 3 bases from V and 8 bases from J, with 13 bases in between. Here the CDR3 DNA reads TGTGCCAGCAGTTTCGTCCAGGGGAAAGGCTACACCTTC. It specifies CASSFVQGKGYTF.

This sequence joins TRBV28 and TRBJ2-7, with a possible D match to TRBD1 (6 bases). This CDR3 region has 13 residues. V lost 7 bases, J lost 7 bases, and 17 bases lay in between. CDR1 is MDHEN and CDR2 is SYDVKM in the germline V gene. Here the CDR3 reads CASTRAGVWEQYF. As DNA, the CDR3 is TGTGCCAGCACCCGAGCAGGGGTTTGGGAGCAGTACTTC.

This chain connects TRBV4-1 to TRBJ2-1, with 7 bases identical to TRBD2. J lost 3 bases, V lost 0 bases, and 5 bases had no gene match. Per germline, CDR1 MGHRA and CDR2 YSYEKL. This CDR3 is 16 amino acids long. CDR3 residues: CASSQDPRGVYNEQFF. Written as DNA, the CDR3 is TGCGCCAGCAGCCAAGACCCTCGGGGGGTCTACAATGAGCAGTTCTTC.

DNA of the CDR3: TGTGCCAGCAGCAAAGGGGGGACAGGGAACACAGATACGCAGTATTTT. Translation gives CASSKGGTGNTDTQYF. The chain has TRBV21-1 and TRBJ2-3; the table's D call, TRBD1, was not checked against the DNA. TRBV21-1 is a pseudogene segment. CDR3 size: 16 residues.

V and J are TRBV12-3 or TRBV12-4 and TRBJ1-3; no reliable D call. The CDR3 loop spans 13 amino acids. The V end was cut by 3 bases, the J end by 4 bases, with 7 bases between. In DNA form, the CDR3 reads TGTGCCAGCAGTTTTGTAGAGGGAAACACCATATATTTT. It codes for CASSFVEGNTIYF.

V gene TRBV27 combines with J gene TRBJ1-2, with 7 bases aligning to TRBD1. Germline lookup yields CDR1 MNHEY and CDR2 SMNVEV (reference sequence). V gave up 11 bases and J gave up 3 bases; unmatched junction bases: 6. The CDR3 is 12 amino acids. CDR3 residues: CASGGQDYGYTF. Written as DNA, the CDR3 is TGTGCCTCAGGGGGGCAAGACTATGGCTACACCTTC.

As concerns this clone: In the same sample, other DNA sequences code for this CDR3. The CDR3 loop reads CASSYSRQGDTEAFF. The CDR3 bases are TGTGCCAGCAGTTACTCGAGGCAGGGGGACACTGAAGCTTTCTTT. The chain has TRBV6-5 and TRBJ1-1, with 7 bases identical to TRBD1. The CDR3 is 15 residues long. The J segment lost 3 bases and the V segment lost 0 bases, leaving 4 bases of the junction unmatched. Germline V CDR1 and CDR2: MNHEY, SVGAGI.

This chain uses TRBV28 with TRBJ1-1, with TRBD1 identical over 10 bases. This CDR3 is built from 16 residues. V dropped 2 bases and J dropped 1; count of bases not matched to a gene: 4. CDR1 is MDHEN and CDR2 is SYDVKM in the germline V gene. CDR3 region: CASSLTTGGRNTEAFF. The CDR3 DNA follows: TGTGCCAGCAGTTTAACGACAGGGGGCCGGAACACTGAAGCTTTCTTT.

The V call is TRBV5-1, the J call TRBJ1-6; D gene uncertain. Between the trimmed V and J ends, which lost 0 bases and 7 bases, there was a span of 14 bases. Per germline, CDR1 SGHRS and CDR2 YFSETQ. This CDR3 is built from 16 residues. The chain's CDR3 is CASSLEFAGPNSPLHF. DNA of the CDR3: TGCGCCAGCAGCTTGGAATTCGCAGGCCCGAATTCACCCCTCCACTTT.

A remark on this clone: In the same sample, other DNA sequences code for this CDR3. This chain links TRBV5-1 with TRBJ1-5, with a weak D call TRBD1 (6 bases). Germline CDR1 and CDR2: SGHRS and YFSETQ. CDR3 length: 14 residues. The V and J ends lost 0 bases and 4 bases respectively, with 8 bases between them. The CDR3 spells CASSLVGGNQPQHF. As DNA, the CDR3 is TGCGCCAGCAGCTTGGTAGGGGGTAATCAGCCCCAGCATTTT.

The chain is built from TRBV7-9 and TRBJ1-1; D is uncertain. This CDR3 has 18 amino acids. Trimming stripped 5 bases from V and 6 bases from J, with 28 bases between. Germline assignment: CDR1 SEHNR and CDR2 FQNEAQ (reference sequence). The CDR3 region is CASSPPLSNSVMRAEAFF. CDR3 coding DNA: TGTGCCAGCAGCCCACCCCTGAGCAATTCGGTTATGAGGGCTGAAGCTTTCTTT.

This clone occurred once. The rearrangement uses TRBV18 and TRBJ2-5, with D perhaps matching TRBD1 (5 bases). Germline-derived CDR1 and CDR2 are KGHSH and LQKENI. Trimming stripped 1 base from V and 5 bases from J, with 8 bases between. The CDR3 contains 13 residues. CDR3 bases: TGTGCCAGCTCACCACGCTCAGGGGAGACCCAGTACTTC. This translates into CASSPRSGETQYF.

J is TRBJ2-2 and V is TRBV3-1 (or the pseudogene TRBV3-2), with TRBD1 matching 7 bases. The CDR3 length is 11 residues. Germline assignment: CDR1 LGHDT and CDR2 YNNKEL (reference sequence). V lost 4 bases and J lost 13; bases outside the gene matches: 3. CDR3 sequence (DNA): TGTGCCAGCAGCCCTCGGGACAGGCTGTTTTTT. This encodes CASSPRDRLFF.

V gene TRBV27 combines with J gene TRBJ1-4; D unclear. The V end was cut by 0 bases, the J end by 8 bases, with 10 bases between. Germline-derived CDR1 and CDR2 are MNHEY and SMNVEV (reference sequence). The CDR3 totals 14 residues. CDR3 sequence (DNA): TGTGCCAGCAGTTTATCCGGGTTTAGGGAAAAACTGTTTTTT. This sequence encodes CASSLSGFREKLFF.